This TCR beta chain was retrieved from a study of shared clonotypes between healthy human individuals (TCRdb year 2020). In terms of the full investigation: Three men and a couple of women, aged 18 to 49 years, made up the cohort. For each donor, three plates each were used for CD4 naive and CD4 memory, two plates were used for CD8 naive, and one plate was used for CD8 memory. To estimate repertoire size and how much clonotypes are shared between individuals, the study performed deep sequencing of blood TCR repertoires from a handful of healthy adults. To increase sequencing depth and limit assay-specific biases, TCR repertoire library preparation and sequencing were carried out by different laboratories using diverse techniques. Between about 0.8 and 9 billion PBMCs per donor were obtained by leukapheresis.

Remarks on this clone: What antigen it recognizes has not been identified. Base qualities are not recorded, but no much larger clone differs from it by a single base.

For the CD8 naive samples, CD45RO-negative cells were positively selected for CCR7, yielding a CD45RA+CCR7+ population from which TemRA cells were excluded. Healthy HIV-negative adults with no recently reported acute infections or vaccinations were included as donors. Only Caucasian adults living in Nashville, Tennessee, USA were represented among the donors. Blood was obtained by leukapheresis, after which PBMCs were separated by Ficoll-Histopaque density gradient centrifugation and cryopreserved in liquid nitrogen vapor phase. Purity and quantity of every magnetically sorted T cell population were checked by analytical flow cytometry. Genomic DNA was isolated from each sorted fraction and quantified by UV absorbance on a Nanodrop 2000c. The germline V gene specifies SGDLS as CDR1 and YYNGEE as CDR2. A distance of 14 bases separates the germline ends of V and J, which lose 3 bases and 8 bases respectively. Including cysteine and phenylalanine, the CDR3 has 13 amino acids. Only the CDR3 DNA is retained, 39 bases long and in frame from the first base.

What the research found in general, with its limitations: Estimated clonotype richness was generally larger for naive than for memory subsets. Incomplete sequencing was indicated by rarefaction of sorted-subset datasets, despite the large sequencing depth. Because the study included a small number of donors, the genetic and exposure-history diversity represented was limited. Across four donors, roughly 5.4% of naive CD4, around 3.5% of naive CD8, approximately 2.5% of memory CD4, and roughly 0.4% of memory CD8 clonotypes were shared. Sampling was restricted to blood, and TCR repertoires in tissue are likely to differ from TCR repertoires in blood. Clonotypes shared by all four sorted-subset donors showed higher generation probabilities than non-shared clonotypes. Based on pairwise subsampling, the degree of clonotype sharing among donors was expected to be affected by sequencing depth.

Using the deep immunoSEQ assay, TCR CDR3 regions were amplified from genomic DNA by multiplex PCR. Genomic DNA extracted from each cell subset was distributed evenly over all wells of several immunoSEQ 96-well plates, and each plate served as one replicate. For sorted subsets, roughly 200 ng of genomic DNA, equivalent to roughly 33,000 T cell genomes, went into each replicate PCR. The purified libraries were quantified using a Qubit 3.0 fluorometer, sized with a Bioanalyzer 2100, and then quantified again using the KAPA Library Quantification kit. A separate single-read 150-cycle Illumina NextSeq 550 flow cell was used to sequence each immunoSEQ 96-well plate. The paper's processing steps were these. Because only junctional sequences without quality scores were contained in the immunoSEQ output, filtering matching that applied to full-length reads could not be performed. Sequences were annotated with PyIR, a Python wrapper for IgBLAST v1.9, and V/J genes and CDR3 were assigned using IMGT germline references. Reads were removed for weak V/J assignments (E-value above 1e-6), missing CDR3, stop codons, out-of-frame junctions, or ambiguous translated residues. V3J clonotypes were defined as sequences sharing an identical inferred V gene, J gene, and CDR3 amino acid sequence. The percentage overlap between two repertoires was calculated by dividing the number of shared unique clonotypes by the size of the smaller repertoire. Richness of each repertoire was evaluated using RTK rarefaction, the Chao1 estimator, and Recon v2.1 estimates of unobserved clonotypes. For all TCRbeta clonotypes obtained by the gDNA method from four donors, generation probabilities were computed with OLGA. What TCRdb holds here is the immuneACCESS table cut down to in-frame rearrangements. Part of the clones is not present; checked against another copy, under half of the missing clones reflect an unresolved V gene, and the others are unexplained. D and trimming were read from the DNA, whereas the V and J calls and clone size are those reported in that table. Present in this sample are some 740,000 clones, nearly 95% of which were seen just once. The top ten clonotypes cover approximately 25% of the sample.

The rearrangement combines TRBV9 with TRBJ1-2, with the identity of the D gene unclear. Material for sequencing was naive CD8+ T cells sorted from blood. The cell subset or site tag for this specimen amounts to: CD45RA+CCR7+. The receptor was isolated from a man aged 25-45 years in good health. The DNA sequence is TGTGCCAGCAGCGCGAGGGTAGGAGAAGGCTACACCTTC. This translates into CASSARVGEGYTF.